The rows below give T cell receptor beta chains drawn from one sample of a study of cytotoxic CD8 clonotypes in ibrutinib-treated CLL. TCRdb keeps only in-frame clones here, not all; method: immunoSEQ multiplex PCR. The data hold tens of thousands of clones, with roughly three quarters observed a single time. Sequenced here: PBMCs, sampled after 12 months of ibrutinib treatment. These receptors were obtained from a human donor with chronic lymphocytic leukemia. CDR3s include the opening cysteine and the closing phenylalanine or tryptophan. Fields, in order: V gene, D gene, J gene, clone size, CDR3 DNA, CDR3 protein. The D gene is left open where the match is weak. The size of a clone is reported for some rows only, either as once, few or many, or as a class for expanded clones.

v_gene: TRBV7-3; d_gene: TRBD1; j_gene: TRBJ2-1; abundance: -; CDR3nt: TGTGCCAGCAGCCCCCAGGGGGTGGGCAATGAGCAGTTCTTC; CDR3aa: CASSPQGVGNEQFF
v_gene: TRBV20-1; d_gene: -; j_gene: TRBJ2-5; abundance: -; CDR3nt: TGCAGTGCTAGAGTTGGGGAGACCCAGTACTTC; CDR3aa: CSARVGETQYF
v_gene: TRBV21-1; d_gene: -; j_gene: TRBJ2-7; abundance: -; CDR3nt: TGTGCCAGCCCCGAGCAGTACTTC; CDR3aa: CASPEQYF
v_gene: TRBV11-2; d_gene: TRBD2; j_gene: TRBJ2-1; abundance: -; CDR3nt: TGTGCCAGCAGCTTCGGCGGGAGGGCCTCCAGTGGGCAGTTCTTC; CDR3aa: CASSFGGRASSGQFF
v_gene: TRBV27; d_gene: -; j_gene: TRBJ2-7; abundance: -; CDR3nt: TGTGCCAGCCGCCCGGGGCCATTTCCCCTCTCCTACGAGCAGTACTTC; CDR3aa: CASRPGPFPLSYEQYF
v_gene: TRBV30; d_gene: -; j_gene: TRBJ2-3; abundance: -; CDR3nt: TGTGCCTGGAGTACAAACACAGATACGCAGTATTTT; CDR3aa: CAWSTNTDTQYF
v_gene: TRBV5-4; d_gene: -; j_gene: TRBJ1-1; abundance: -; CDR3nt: TGTGCCAGCAGCTTTGGGGACGCTCGGGCGGTGAACACTGAAGCTTTCTTT; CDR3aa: CASSFGDARAVNTEAFF
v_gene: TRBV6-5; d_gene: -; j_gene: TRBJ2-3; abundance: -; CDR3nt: TGTGCCAGCAGTTACGGGACCCCCGGCACAGATACGCAGTATTTT; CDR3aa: CASSYGTPGTDTQYF
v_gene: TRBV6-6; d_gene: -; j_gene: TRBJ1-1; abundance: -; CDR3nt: TGTGCCAGCAGTTACACGAACACTGAAGCTTTCTTT; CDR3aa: CASSYTNTEAFF
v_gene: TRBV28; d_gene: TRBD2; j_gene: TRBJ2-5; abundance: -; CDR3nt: TGTGCCAGCAAGGGGGGGGCGGGGGGAGTCGGTTGGGAGACCCAGTACTTC; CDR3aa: CASKGGAGGVGWETQYF
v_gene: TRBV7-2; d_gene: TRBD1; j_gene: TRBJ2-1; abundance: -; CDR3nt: TGTGCCAGCACCCCAGGGGGCCCCATTAATGAGCAGTTCTTC; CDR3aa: CASTPGGPINEQFF
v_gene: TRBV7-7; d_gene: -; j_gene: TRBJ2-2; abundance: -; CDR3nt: TGTGCTAGCAGCCAGGGGTCGGGTCCGAACACCGGGGAGCTGTTTTTT; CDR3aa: CASSQGSGPNTGELFF
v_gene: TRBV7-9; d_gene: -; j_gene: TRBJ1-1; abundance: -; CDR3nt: TGTGCCAGCAGCTCTAGAGGGGGGTCAAAACCTAGGAACACTGAAGCTTTCTTT; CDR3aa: CASSSRGGSKPRNTEAFF
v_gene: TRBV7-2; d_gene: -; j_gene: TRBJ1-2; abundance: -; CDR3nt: TGTGCCAGCAGCCCCTACCGGGGGGGGGCCAGGGGCTACACCTTC; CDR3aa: CASSPYRGGARGYTF
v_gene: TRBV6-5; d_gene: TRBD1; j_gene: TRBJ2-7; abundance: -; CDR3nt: TGTGCCAGCACCGCAGAGTCGGGACAGACCTACGAGCAGTACTTC; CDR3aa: CASTAESGQTYEQYF
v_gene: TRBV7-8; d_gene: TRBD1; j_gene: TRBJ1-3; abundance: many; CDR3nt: TGTGCCAGCAGCTTAGCGGGGACAGGGTCTGGAAACACCATATATTTT; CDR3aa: CASSLAGTGSGNTIYF
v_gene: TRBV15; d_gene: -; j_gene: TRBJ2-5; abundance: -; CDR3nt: TGTGCCACCAGCAGAGGGGTGAAAGAGACCCAGTACTTC; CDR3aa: CATSRGVKETQYF
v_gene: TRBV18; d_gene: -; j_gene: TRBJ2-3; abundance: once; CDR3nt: TGTGCCAGCTCACCCCAGCCTAGCACAGATACGCAGTATTTT; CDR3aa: CASSPQPSTDTQYF
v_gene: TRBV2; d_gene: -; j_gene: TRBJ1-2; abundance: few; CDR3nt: TGTGCCAGCAGGACGGAATATGGCTACACCTTC; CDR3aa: CASRTEYGYTF
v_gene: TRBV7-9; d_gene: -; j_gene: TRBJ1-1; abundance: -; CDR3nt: TGTGCCAGCAGCTTATTGGGGAACACTGAAGCTTTCTTT; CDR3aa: CASSLLGNTEAFF
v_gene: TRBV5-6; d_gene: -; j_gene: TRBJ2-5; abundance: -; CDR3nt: TGTGCCAGCAGCTTGTTTGTCAACCAAGAGACCCAGTACTTC; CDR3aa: CASSLFVNQETQYF
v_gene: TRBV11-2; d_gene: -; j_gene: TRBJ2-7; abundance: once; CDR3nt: TGTGCCAGCAGCTTAATGGGGGGACCCACCTCGGTTCGGTACTTC; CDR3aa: CASSLMGGPTSVRYF